Below are 20 T cell receptor beta chains sequenced from a single sample in a study of shared clonotypes between healthy human individuals. The assay was immunoSEQ multiplex PCR, and TCRdb's table has in-frame clones only and misses some. The table includes a few hundred thousand clones, around 97% detected once. The sequenced material came from naive CD4+ T cells sorted from blood. Indicated subset: CD45RA+ positively selected. Receptor source: a woman aged 25 to 45 in good health.

CDR3 in amino acids: CASSDPRSGANVLTF. CDR3 DNA sequence: TGTGCCAGCAGTGATCCCCGCTCTGGGGCCAACGTCCTGACTTTC. This chain joins TRBV25-1 and TRBJ2-6; no definite D call. Germline V gives CDR1 MGHDK, CDR2 SYGVNS. The CDR3 is made up of 15 amino acids. V lost 3 bases and J 0 bases, leaving 6 bases between the germline ends.

The chain uses TRBV5-1 and TRBJ2-5, with 9 bases matching TRBD2. The V and J ends lost 5 bases and 4 bases, in that order; junction bases with no gene match: 3. In germline, CDR1 is SGHRS, CDR2 YFSETQ. This CDR3 region has 13 residues. CDR3 bases: TGCGCCAGCAGGCGGGAGGGCCGAGAGACCCAGTACTTC. Amino acids: CASRREGRETQYF.

The chain has TRBV27 and TRBJ1-1; no firm D call. There are 12 residues in the CDR3. V lost 7 bases and J 1 base, leaving 7 bases between the germline ends. CDR1 and CDR2 (germline): MNHEY, SMNVEV (reference sequence). This chain's CDR3 is CASKTTNTEAFF. Here the CDR3 DNA reads TGTGCCAGCAAAACCACGAACACTGAAGCTTTCTTT.

The V call is TRBV4-2, the J call TRBJ2-3, with 10 bases aligning to TRBD2. Germline V gives CDR1 LGHNA, CDR2 YNFKEQ. The CDR3 runs 18 residues. The trim removed 1 base at V and 3 bases at J, leaving 10 bases unmatched. The CDR3 coding sequence is TGTGCCAGCAGCCAAGTCCAAATGCGACTAGCGGGTACAGATACGCAGTATTTT. Protein product: CASSQVQMRLAGTDTQYF.

V usage is TRBV10-3 and J usage is TRBJ2-6; D remains ambiguous. The germline V and J ends were trimmed by 5 bases and 1 base, with 15 bases remaining between them. The CDR3 is 17 residues long. The V gene's germline CDR1 is ENHRY and CDR2 SYGVKD. CDR3 coding DNA: TGTGCCATCAGTCCCGCCTTCGGGCAATCTGGGGCCAACGTCCTGACTTTC. Translating gives CAISPAFGQSGANVLTF.

V and J are TRBV6-1 and TRBJ2-7, with a weak D call TRBD1 (5 bases). Trimming removed 3 bases from V and 7 bases from J, with 10 bases in between. CDR3 size: 12 residues. Per the germline V gene, CDR1 is MNHNS and CDR2 is SASEGT. The CDR3 nucleotides read TGTGCCAGCAGTGACGCAGGGTTAGAGCAGTACTTC. This encodes CASSDAGLEQYF.

Points on this clone: Distinct nucleotide sequences in the sample also encode this CDR3. This rearrangement joins TRBV18 to TRBJ1-3, with TRBD1 matching over 9 bases. Germline assignment: CDR1 KGHSH and CDR2 LQKENI. The J segment lost 2 bases and the V segment lost 6 bases, leaving 5 bases of the junction unmatched. This CDR3 has 15 residues. This CDR3 is CASSPGTGPGNTIYF. As DNA, the CDR3 is TGTGCCAGCTCTCCCGGGACAGGGCCTGGAAACACCATATATTTT. Looking up the rest from reference TRBV18 and TRBJ1-3 gives the full variable domain: NAGVMQNPRHLVRRRGQEARLRCSPMKGHSHVYWYRQLPEEGLKFMVYLQKENIIDESGMPKERFSAEFPKEGPSILRIQQVVRGDSAAYFCASSPGTGPGNTIYFGEGSWLTVV.

Comments on this clone: The same CDR3 also results from other DNA sequences found in this sample. The chain carries TRBV5-1 and TRBJ1-1, with 7 bases identical to TRBD1. The ends lost 5 bases at V and 6 bases at J; junction bases unmatched: 7. The CDR3 totals 13 residues. Germline-derived CDR1 and CDR2 are SGHRS and YFSETQ. CDR3 amino acids: CASSFTGEAEAFF. As DNA, the CDR3 is TGCGCCAGCAGTTTTACAGGGGAGGCTGAAGCTTTCTTT.

V usage is TRBV5-1 and J usage is TRBJ2-6; tentatively, D is TRBD1 (6 bases). Germline V gives CDR1 SGHRS, CDR2 YFSETQ. The CDR3 loop spans 20 amino acids. V was trimmed by 4 bases and J by 3 bases, leaving 26 bases between them. CDR3 nucleotide sequence: TGCGCCAGCAGCCCCGGTGAGACAGGACTCGCACTTGGTGGGGCCAACGTCCTGACTTTC. It is translated as CASSPGETGLALGGANVLTF.

This chain links TRBV19 with TRBJ2-5, with D perhaps matching TRBD2 (5 bases). V was clipped by 8 bases and J by 5 bases, with 27 bases between them. The CDR3 sequence is 17 residues long. CDR1 is LNHDA and CDR2 is SQIVND in the germline V gene (reference sequence). The CDR3: CASPKLRLANRGETQYF. Here the CDR3 DNA reads TGTGCCAGTCCGAAGCTTAGACTGGCCAACCGAGGGGAGACCCAGTACTTC.

V usage is TRBV29-1 and J usage is TRBJ2-3; D ambiguous. CDR1 and CDR2 (germline): SQVTM, ANQGSEA. CDR3 size: 12 residues. V was shortened by 2 bases and J by 1 base, with 4 bases between the two germline ends. The CDR3 region has the DNA TGCAGCGTTGAAACCGGCACAGATACGCAGTATTTT. Protein sequence: CSVETGTDTQYF.

As regards this clone: One end of the junction does not line up with germline, which may come from a read error. The V call is TRBV2, the J call TRBJ1-4; unclear D gene. This CDR3 is built from 12 residues. Per the germline V gene, CDR1 is SNHLY and CDR2 is FYNNEI. CDR3 nucleotide sequence: TGTGCCAGCACCATGTCGGGTCGCAACTGCGTTTTT. Translating it yields CASTMSGRNCVF.

V gene TRBV29-1 combines with J gene TRBJ2-3; no clear D gene. Trimming shortened V by 4 bases and J by 2 bases, and 10 bases separated the two germline ends. Germline loops: CDR1 SQVTM, CDR2 ANQGSEA. The CDR3 consists of 13 residues. CDR3 amino acids: CSVVNSHTDTQYF. CDR3 sequence (DNA): TGCAGCGTTGTTAACAGCCACACAGATACGCAGTATTTT.

This sequence joins TRBV28 and TRBJ1-4; TRBD1 aligns across 8 bases. V was clipped by 6 bases and J by 7 bases; unmatched bases: 13. From germline, CDR1 is MDHEN and CDR2 SYDVKM. The CDR3 length is 16 residues. The CDR3 sequence: CASRRGTGVTSEKLFF. The CDR3 DNA sequence: TGTGCCAGCAGGCGGGGGACAGGCGTCACTTCTGAAAAACTGTTTTTT.

The gene calls are TRBV11-3 and TRBJ2-1, with a weak D call TRBD2 (5 bases). In germline, CDR1 is SGHNT, CDR2 YENEEA. The CDR3 extends over 12 amino acids. V lost 0 bases and J 10 bases, leaving 7 bases between the germline ends. CDR3 amino acids: CASSLEGAEQFF. DNA for the CDR3: TGTGCCAGCAGCTTAGAGGGAGCAGAGCAGTTCTTC.

The rearrangement uses TRBV28 and TRBJ2-1; a weak D match, TRBD2 (5 bases). The CDR3 covers 16 residues. The V gene lost 5 bases and the J gene lost 8 bases, with 22 bases spanning the gap. Germline CDR1 MDHEN, CDR2 SYDVKM. DNA for the CDR3: TGTGCCAGCAGTCCCTATGACGGGATCTACACGGATGAGCAGTTCTTC. This encodes CASSPYDGIYTDEQFF.

The chain combines TRBV14 with TRBJ2-1, with TRBD2 identical over 10 bases. Germline V gives CDR1 SGHDN, CDR2 FVKESK. Unmatched junction bases numbered 7, after V lost 5 bases and J lost 6 bases. This CDR3 is built from 15 residues. CDR3 loop: CASSNRGLASNEQFF. CDR3 coding DNA: TGTGCCAGCAGCAACCGGGGACTAGCGAGCAATGAGCAGTTCTTC.

This chain joins TRBV5-4 and TRBJ2-5; 14 nucleotides align to TRBD2. This CDR3 contains 16 residues. The ends lost 0 bases at V and 2 bases at J; junction bases unmatched: 0. Germline CDR1 and CDR2: SGHNT and YYREEE (reference sequence). CDR3 DNA: TGTGCCAGCAGCTTGGGACTAGCGGGAGGGCAAGAGACCCAGTACTTC. It yields the protein CASSLGLAGGQETQYF.

This clone was counted once. This rearrangement joins TRBV28 to TRBJ1-1; 9 bases align to TRBD1. Looked up from germline, CDR1 is MDHEN and CDR2 is SYDVKM. CDR3 size: 14 residues. V lost 5 bases, J lost 6 bases, and 7 bases stayed unmatched. Here the CDR3 reads CASSPTDRGPEAFF. CDR3 bases: TGTGCCAGCAGTCCTACGGACAGGGGCCCTGAAGCTTTCTTT.

In DNA, the CDR3 is TGTGCCAGCAGTGTGCAGGGGCTGTCTAGCTATGGCTACACCTTC. This gives the protein CASSVQGLSSYGYTF. The chain has TRBV2 and TRBJ1-2; the D gene is possibly TRBD1 (6 bases). Germline CDR1 reads SNHLY; CDR2 reads FYNNEI. The V gene lost 4 bases and the J gene lost 4 bases, with 16 bases spanning the gap. This CDR3 contains 15 residues.